Listed here are 21 T cell receptor beta chains from one sample, sequenced in a study of cytomegalovirus exposure and HLA in healthy donors. The PCR made use of 60 Vbeta and 13 Jbeta primers. Some clones are missing from TCRdb's copy, which holds only in-frame ones; the method was immunoSEQ multiplex PCR. The sample includes 150,000 to 200,000 clones, approximately 85% of them seen just once. Specimen: PBMCs. Receptor source: a young man in good health and CMV-seropositive.

The chain carries TRBV5-1 and TRBJ1-1; D may be TRBD1 (5 bases). This CDR3 comprises 16 residues. CDR1 is SGHRS, CDR2 YFSETQ, per germline. V lost 0 bases, J lost 3 bases, and 15 bases lay in between. The chain's CDR3 is CASSLEGVGEDTEAFF. The CDR3 nucleotides are TGCGCCAGCAGCTTGGAAGGGGTGGGGGAGGACACTGAAGCTTTCTTT.

This clone came up a few times. The chain recombines TRBV7-2 with TRBJ2-7; 7 bases fit TRBD1. Germline lookup yields CDR1 SGHTA and CDR2 FQGNSA. This CDR3 is built from 16 residues. Trimming took 3 bases from V and 6 from J; bases not matched to a gene: 14. The DNA of the CDR3 is TGTGCCAGCAGCTTGATCCATTACGGGACAGATAGCGAGCAGTACTTC. Amino acid sequence: CASSLIHYGTDSEQYF.

The rearrangement links TRBV27 to TRBJ1-6; 12 bases match TRBD1. J lost 0 bases, V lost 8 bases, and 11 bases had no gene match. The germline gives CDR1 MNHEY, CDR2 SMNVEV (reference sequence). This CDR3 has 19 amino acids. The CDR3 is CASGGRDRGRSSYNSPLHF. CDR3 sequence (DNA): TGTGCCAGCGGGGGGAGGGACAGGGGGCGAAGCTCCTATAATTCACCCCTCCACTTT.

Comment on this clone: The germline gene is not matched at one end of the junction; a read error may be the cause. This chain links TRBV7-9 with TRBJ2-1; unclear D gene. The CDR3 covers 12 residues. The V gene's germline CDR1 is SEHNR and CDR2 FQNEAQ (reference sequence). This CDR3 reads CSSRQTNMAQFF. The CDR3 DNA reads TGTTCCAGCAGACAAACGAATATGGCGCAGTTCTTC.

The V call is TRBV5-1, the J call TRBJ2-7; TRBD1 matches at 12 bases. The V gene end was trimmed by 4 bases and the J gene end by 6 bases; junction bases not matched to a gene: 8. This CDR3 is 15 amino acids long. Germline V gives CDR1 SGHRS, CDR2 YFSETQ. CDR3 bases: TGCGCCAGCAGCCCGGAAGGGACAGGGGGCTCCGAGCAGTACTTC. Its protein product is CASSPEGTGGSEQYF.

The chain combines TRBV5-1 with TRBJ2-7; D gene unclear. CDR1 and CDR2 (germline): SGHRS, YFSETQ. V was clipped by 4 bases and J by 6 bases, with 11 bases between them. This CDR3 contains 12 residues. The CDR3 DNA is TGCGCCAGCAGCCCCGAGCTCCCCGAGCAGTACTTC. It translates to CASSPELPEQYF.

V usage is TRBV6-6 and J usage is TRBJ1-5; TRBD1 might be the D (6 bases). The CDR3 is 13 residues long. CDR1 is MNHNY, CDR2 SVGAGI, per germline (reference sequence). V was clipped by 8 bases and J by 9 bases, with 17 bases between them. CDR3 DNA sequence: TGTGCCAGCCAACGACAGGCGCTTAGGCCCCAGCATTTT. It is translated as CASQRQALRPQHF.

The chain recombines TRBV5-4 with TRBJ2-5; perhaps TRBD2 as D (5 bases). Germline V gene data show CDR1 as SGHNT and CDR2 as YYREEE (reference sequence). V lost 0 bases and J lost 3, with 6 bases in between. CDR3 size: 13 residues. CDR3 bases: TGTGCCAGCAGCTTGGTGAGGGAAGAGACCCAGTACTTC. This gives the protein CASSLVREETQYF.

The chain recombines TRBV5-1 with TRBJ2-3; 7 bases are shared with TRBD1. CDR1 SGHRS and CDR2 YFSETQ come from the germline V gene. Unmatched junction bases numbered 16, after V lost 4 bases and J lost 2 bases. The CDR3 is made up of 18 amino acids. The CDR3 DNA is TGCGCCAGCAGCCCACGCCCGCGGACCGGGACAGCCACAGATACGCAGTATTTT. Protein product: CASSPRPRTGTATDTQYF.

This clone showed up just once. This chain uses TRBV19 with TRBJ1-1; no definite D call. This CDR3 contains 13 residues. V lost 4 bases, J lost 12 bases, and 18 bases lay in between. The germline V gene has CDR1 LNHDA and CDR2 SQIVND (reference sequence). The CDR3 nucleotides read TGTGCCAGTAGTAACACGCCTTCTTGGTGGTCTTTCTTT. Translating it yields CASSNTPSWWSFF. The variable domain in full, with the rest retrieved from reference TRBV19 and TRBJ1-1, is DGGITQSPKYLFRKEGQNVTLSCEQNLNHDAMYWYRQDPGQGLRLIYYSQIVNDFQKGDIAEGYSVSREKKESFPLTVTSAQKNPTAFYLCASSNTPSWWSFFGQGTRLTVV.

The V gene is TRBV30, the J gene TRBJ2-7; D perhaps matches TRBD1 (6 bases). Germline CDR1 reads GTSNPN; CDR2 reads SVGIG (reference sequence). The CDR3 runs 13 residues. V shed 4 bases and J shed 4 bases, with 14 bases lying between them. The CDR3: CAWNRDKGYEQYF. In DNA, the CDR3 is TGTGCCTGGAATCGGGACAAGGGTTACGAGCAGTACTTC.

This chain connects TRBV13 to TRBJ1-2; TRBD1 matches 9 bases. The germline V gene has CDR1 PRHDT and CDR2 FYEKMQ (reference sequence). This CDR3 is built from 14 residues. Unmatched junction bases numbered 0, after V lost 0 bases and J lost 4 bases. The CDR3 spells CASSLGQGAYGYTF. CDR3 in DNA: TGTGCCAGCAGCTTAGGACAGGGGGCCTATGGCTACACCTTC.

This rearrangement joins TRBV10-1 to TRBJ2-3; D is uncertain. The V end lost 4 bases, the J end lost 2 bases, and 13 bases lay between the germline ends. Germline V gene sequence: CDR1 WNHNN, CDR2 SYGVQD (reference sequence). The CDR3 contains 15 residues. CDR3: CASSGDARSTDTQYF. For the CDR3, the DNA is TGCGCCAGCAGTGGAGATGCTAGATCCACAGATACGCAGTATTTT.

The rearrangement joins TRBV14 to TRBJ1-5; tentatively, D is TRBD1 (6 bases). Germline lookup yields CDR1 SGHDN and CDR2 FVKESK. The CDR3 extends over 14 amino acids. Trimming took off 3 bases at V and 2 bases at J, with 8 bases between the two ends. The CDR3 is CASSQAGGNQPQHF. In nucleotides, the CDR3 is TGTGCCAGCAGCCAGGCAGGGGGCAATCAGCCCCAGCATTTT.

The chain combines TRBV27 with TRBJ2-2, with 8 bases matching TRBD1. Germline CDR1 MNHEY, CDR2 SMNVEV (reference sequence). This CDR3 is built from 15 residues. V gave up 8 bases and J gave up 5 bases; unmatched junction bases: 10. The CDR3 is CASLPQGAWTGELFF. In nucleotides, the CDR3 is TGTGCCAGCCTACCGCAGGGGGCCTGGACCGGGGAGCTGTTTTTT.

The genes are TRBV5-8 and TRBJ2-5; tentative D call: TRBD1 (6 bases). The J call may be incorrect, as the DNA end agrees better with TRBJ2-7. The CDR3 extends over 13 amino acids. Germline V gives CDR1 SGHTS, CDR2 YDEGEE. The CDR3 sequence: CASSSGQPYEQYF. The CDR3 nucleotides are TGTGCCAGCAGCTCGGGACAACCTTACGAGCAGTACTTC.

The chain combines TRBV4-3 with TRBJ1-1, with TRBD1 matching over 7 bases. The CDR3 is 15 residues long. V lost 0 bases to trimming and J lost 0 bases; unmatched junction nucleotides: 1. Germline loops: CDR1 LGHNA, CDR2 YSLEER. CDR3 amino acids: CASSQDRGMNTEAFF. CDR3 nucleotides: TGCGCCAGCAGCCAAGACAGGGGGATGAACACTGAAGCTTTCTTT.

The gene calls are TRBV27 and TRBJ2-5; D is ambiguous. The J call may be in error: the DNA end matches TRBJ2-7 better. Per the germline V gene, CDR1 is MNHEY and CDR2 is SMNVEV (reference sequence). The CDR3 sequence is 14 residues long. CDR3 loop: CASSWNQRAYEQYF. The CDR3 DNA reads as TGTGCCAGCAGTTGGAACCAGCGAGCCTACGAGCAGTACTTC.

This chain links TRBV9 with TRBJ1-5; TRBD1 is a possible D gene (6 bases). The CDR3 spans 15 residues. Germline V gene sequence: CDR1 SGDLS, CDR2 YYNGEE. The V end lost 0 bases, the J end lost 3 bases, and 10 bases lay between the germline ends. This CDR3 reads CASSVGQGNNQPQHF. The CDR3, as DNA: TGTGCCAGCAGCGTAGGCCAGGGGAACAATCAGCCCCAGCATTTT.

The chain employs TRBV6-1 and TRBJ2-5; 7 bases are a match to TRBD1. The J call may be wrong; the DNA end is better matched by TRBJ2-7. The germline V gene has CDR1 MNHNS and CDR2 SASEGT. This CDR3 is 13 amino acids long. The CDR3 DNA reads TGTGCCAGCAGTCCCAGGGGGTGGTCCGAGCAGTACTTC. This codes for CASSPRGWSEQYF.

The chain employs TRBV7-9 and TRBJ2-7; D perhaps matches TRBD1 (6 bases). Trimming took off 5 bases at V and 5 bases at J, with 10 bases between the two ends. Germline V gene lookup returns CDR1 SEHNR and CDR2 FQNEAQ (reference sequence). The CDR3 is 12 amino acids. CDR3 DNA sequence: TGTGCCAGCAGCCCGGACAGACACGAGCAGTACTTC. Its protein is CASSPDRHEQYF.